This T cell receptor (beta chain) came from a study of cytomegalovirus exposure and HLA in healthy donors. As for the study in general: Inside one of the first data releases sat around 86 million unique TCRs taken from HLA-typed donors. Study observations and caveats: Solely CMV serostatus was available to characterize immune exposure. Segments of the TCR beta V type were, in most cases, productive about 90% or about 30% of the time in an earlier analysis.

Note on this clone: Its antigen is not identified.

This CDR3 has 14 residues. V was trimmed by 4 bases and J by 5 bases, leaving 14 bases between them. Primers: 60 Vbeta forward and 13 Jbeta reverse. TCRdb's copy holds only in-frame clones and misses some; the assay was immunoSEQ multiplex PCR. The repertoire holds about 160,000 clones, with about 80% as singletons. Despite likely unrecorded immune exposures, the donors were nominally healthy at the time of sampling. The V and J genes are TRBV5-3 and TRBJ2-3; a possible D gene is TRBD1 (5 bases). TRBV5-3 is an ORF for which the function is uncertain. The TCR comes from a woman aged 45-65 years in good health and CMV-seropositive. The sample taken for sequencing was PBMCs. CDR3 sequence: CARSSVRAQDTQYF. In DNA, the CDR3 is TGTGCCAGAAGCAGTGTCAGGGCCCAAGATACGCAGTATTTT.